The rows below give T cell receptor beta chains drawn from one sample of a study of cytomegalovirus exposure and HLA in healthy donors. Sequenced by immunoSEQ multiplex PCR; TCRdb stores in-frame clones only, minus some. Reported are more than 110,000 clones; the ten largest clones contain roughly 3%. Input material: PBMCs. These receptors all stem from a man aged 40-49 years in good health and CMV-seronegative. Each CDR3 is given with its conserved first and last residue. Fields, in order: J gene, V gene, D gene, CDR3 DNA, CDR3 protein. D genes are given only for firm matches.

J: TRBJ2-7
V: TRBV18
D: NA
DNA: TGTGCCAGCTCACCACCGGGGGGAAACCACGAGCAGTACTTC
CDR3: CASSPPGGNHEQYF

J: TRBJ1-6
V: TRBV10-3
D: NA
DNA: TGTGCCATCAGTGAGGGGAGGAGGCAGGGTGATAATTCACCCCTCCACTTT
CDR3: CAISEGRRQGDNSPLHF

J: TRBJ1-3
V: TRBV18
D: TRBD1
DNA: TGTGCCAGCGCGGGACAGGCGAACGAGGGGGTATATTTT
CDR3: CASAGQANEGVYF

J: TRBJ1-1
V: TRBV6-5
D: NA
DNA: TGTGCCAGCAGCCGGCGGGGGGCTGAAGCTTTCTTT
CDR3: CASSRRGAEAFF

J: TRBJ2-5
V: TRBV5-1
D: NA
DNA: TGCGCCAGCAGCTTAACAGGGGAGTTACGGGAGCAGTACTTC
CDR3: CASSLTGELREQYF

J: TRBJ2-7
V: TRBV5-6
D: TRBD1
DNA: TGTGCCAGCAGCCCCGGGACAGGGTGGCGCGAGCAGTACTTC
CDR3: CASSPGTGWREQYF

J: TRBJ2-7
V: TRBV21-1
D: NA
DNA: TGTGCCAGCAGCAAAGGGGACAGGGTCGAGCAGTACTTC
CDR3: CASSKGDRVEQYF

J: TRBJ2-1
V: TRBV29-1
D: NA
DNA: TGCAGCGTTACGGGGATATACAATGAGCAGTTCTTC
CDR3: CSVTGIYNEQFF

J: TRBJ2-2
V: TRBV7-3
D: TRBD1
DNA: TGTGCCAGCAGCACCCGGACAGGGGGGAACACCGGGGAGCTGTTTTTT
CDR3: CASSTRTGGNTGELFF

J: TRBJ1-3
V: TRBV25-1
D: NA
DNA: TGTGCCATCTCGACATCTGGAAACACCATATATTTT
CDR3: CAISTSGNTIYF

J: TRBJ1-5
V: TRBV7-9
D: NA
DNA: TGTGCCAGCAGCGTCAGGAATCAGCCCCAGCATTTT
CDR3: CASSVRNQPQHF

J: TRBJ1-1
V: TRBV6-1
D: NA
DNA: TGTGCCAGCAGTGAAGGGAGGGCCATGAACACTGAAGCTTTCTTT
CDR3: CASSEGRAMNTEAFF

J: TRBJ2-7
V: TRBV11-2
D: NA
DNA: TGTGCCAGCAGCCCCCCGGGGGGCCTTTCCTACGAGCAGTACTTC
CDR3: CASSPPGGLSYEQYF

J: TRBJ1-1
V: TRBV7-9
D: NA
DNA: TGTGCCAGCAGCTTACCGGGACAGAACACTGAAGCTTTCTTT
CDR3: CASSLPGQNTEAFF

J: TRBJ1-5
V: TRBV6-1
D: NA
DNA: TGTGCCAGCAGACCTAGTCGACAGGCACGTCAGCCCCAGCATTTT
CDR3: CASRPSRQARQPQHF

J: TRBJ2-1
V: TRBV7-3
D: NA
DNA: TGTGCCAGCAGCCCCCTAGTGGAGCAGTTCTTC
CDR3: CASSPLVEQFF

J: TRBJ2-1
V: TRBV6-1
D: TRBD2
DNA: TGTGCCAGCACCCTTAGCGGGGGGTCCTACAATGAGCAGTTCTTC
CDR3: CASTLSGGSYNEQFF

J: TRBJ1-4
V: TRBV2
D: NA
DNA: TGTGCCAGCAGCGTGCAGGGGCAGTATGAAAAACTGTTTTTT
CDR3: CASSVQGQYEKLFF

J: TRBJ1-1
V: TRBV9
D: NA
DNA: TGTGCCAGCAGCCCGACGGGTAACACTGAAGCTTTCTTT
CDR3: CASSPTGNTEAFF

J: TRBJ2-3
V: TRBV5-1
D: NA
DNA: TGCGCCAGCAGCTCGGGGGACTCCGGGGATACGCAGTATTTT
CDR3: CASSSGDSGDTQYF

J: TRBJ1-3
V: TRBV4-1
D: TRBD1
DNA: TGCGCCAGCAGCTCACAACAGGGGGCTGGTGGAAACACCATATATTTT
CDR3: CASSSQQGAGGNTIYF

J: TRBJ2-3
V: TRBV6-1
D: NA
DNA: TGTGCCGCAGGGGGGCGAGATACGCAGTATTTT
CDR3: CAAGGRDTQYF

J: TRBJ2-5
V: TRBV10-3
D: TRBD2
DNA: TGTGCCATCAGTGAGAGAGAGCGGGGGCAAGAGACCCAGTACTTC
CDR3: CAISERERGQETQYF

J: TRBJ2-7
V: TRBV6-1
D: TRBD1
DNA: TGTGCCAGCCAGCAGGGGGACTCCTACGAGCAGTACTTC
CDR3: CASQQGDSYEQYF

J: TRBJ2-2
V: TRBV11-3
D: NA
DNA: TGTGCCAGCAGCTTAGCCAGGTTGGGAGAACGGACCGGGGAGCTGTTTTTT
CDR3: CASSLARLGERTGELFF

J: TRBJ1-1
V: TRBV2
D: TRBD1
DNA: TGTGCCAGCAGTCGGGACAGGGTGAGCACTGAAGCTTTCTTT
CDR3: CASSRDRVSTEAFF

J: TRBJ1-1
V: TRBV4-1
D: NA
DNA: TGCGCCAGCAGCCAAGATGGGAGTCTCGGCACTGAAGCTTTCTTT
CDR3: CASSQDGSLGTEAFF

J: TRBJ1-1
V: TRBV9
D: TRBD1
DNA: TGTGCCAGCAGCGGACAGGGCGTGATGAACACTGAAGCTTTCTTT
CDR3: CASSGQGVMNTEAFF

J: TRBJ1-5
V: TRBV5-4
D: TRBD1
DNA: TGTGCCAGCAGCCAGGGGGGTAGCAATCAGCCCCAGCATTTT
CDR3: CASSQGGSNQPQHF

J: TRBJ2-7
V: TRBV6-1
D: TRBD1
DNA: TGTGCCAGCAGCCCGGGACAGGGGATTTACGAGCAGTACTTC
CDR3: CASSPGQGIYEQYF

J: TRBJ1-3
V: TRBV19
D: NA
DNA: TGTGCCAGTAGTATAGGGACAACGCCCGGAAACACCATATATTTT
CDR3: CASSIGTTPGNTIYF

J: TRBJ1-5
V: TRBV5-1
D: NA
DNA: TGCGCCAGCAGCTTGAACAGTGGCAATCAGCCCCAGCATTTT
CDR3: CASSLNSGNQPQHF

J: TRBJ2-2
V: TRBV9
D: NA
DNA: TGTGCCAGCAGCGTAGTAAGGGTAGGGGACACCGGGGAGCTGTTTTTT
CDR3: CASSVVRVGDTGELFF

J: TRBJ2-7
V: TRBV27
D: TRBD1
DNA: TGTGCCAGCAGTTTAGTGGACAGGGGGTACGAGCAGTACTTC
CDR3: CASSLVDRGYEQYF

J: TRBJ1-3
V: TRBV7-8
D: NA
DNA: TGTGCCAGCAGCTTAGGGGGGGGACGGTACTCTGGAAACACCATATATTTT
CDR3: CASSLGGGRYSGNTIYF

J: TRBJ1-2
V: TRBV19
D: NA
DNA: TGTGCCAGTAGGCCCGGGCCCGGGACACTGGTTGGTGGTGGCTACACCTTC
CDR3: CASRPGPGTLVGGGYTF

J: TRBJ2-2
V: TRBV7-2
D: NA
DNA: TGTGCCAGCAGCTTATCCCCAGGGGTAGCGACCACCGGGGAGCTGTTTTTT
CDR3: CASSLSPGVATTGELFF

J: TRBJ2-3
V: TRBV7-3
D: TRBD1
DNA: TGTGCCAGCAGCTCCCAATTGACAGGGAGAGGCACAGATACGCAGTATTTT
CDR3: CASSSQLTGRGTDTQYF

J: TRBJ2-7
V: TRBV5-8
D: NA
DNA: TGTGCCAGCAGCCTGAGGAACGAGCAGTACTTC
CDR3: CASSLRNEQYF

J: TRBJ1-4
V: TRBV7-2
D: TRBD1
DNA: TGTGCCAGCAGCTTAGTCGGGACAGGTTATAATGAAAAACTGTTTTTT
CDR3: CASSLVGTGYNEKLFF

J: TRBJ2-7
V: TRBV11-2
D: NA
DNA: TGTGCCAGCAGCTCGTTGACAGGATTAACCTACGAGCAGTACTTC
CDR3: CASSSLTGLTYEQYF

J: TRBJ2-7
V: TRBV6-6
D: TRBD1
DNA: TGTGCCAGCCGGGACAGGGTCTACGAGCAGTACTTC
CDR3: CASRDRVYEQYF

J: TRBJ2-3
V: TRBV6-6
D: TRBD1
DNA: TGTGCCAGCAGTTACCACGGACAGGGTGGCGCAGATACGCAGTATTTT
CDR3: CASSYHGQGGADTQYF

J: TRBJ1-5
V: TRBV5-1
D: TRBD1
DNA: TGCGCCAGCAGCTCCCCGGGACAGGGACGGCAGCCCCAGCATTTT
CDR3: CASSSPGQGRQPQHF

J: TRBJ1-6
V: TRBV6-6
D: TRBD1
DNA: TGTGCCAGCAGTCAAAGGGACAGGTGGTCACCCCTCCACTTT
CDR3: CASSQRDRWSPLHF

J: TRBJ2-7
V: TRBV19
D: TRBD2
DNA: TGTGCCAGTAGTACCCGTGGGACTAGCGGGGGGGTTTCCTACGAGCAGTACTTC
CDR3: CASSTRGTSGGVSYEQYF

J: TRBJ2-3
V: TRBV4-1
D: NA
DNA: TGCGCCAGCAGCCAAGAGGCCCAAACAGATACGCAGTATTTT
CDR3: CASSQEAQTDTQYF

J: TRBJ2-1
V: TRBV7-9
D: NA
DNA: TGTGCCAGCAGCGGGACAAGGTACAATGAGCAGTTCTTC
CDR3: CASSGTRYNEQFF

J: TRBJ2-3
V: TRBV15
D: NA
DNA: TGTGCCACCAGCAGACCGCCCGGAGGGACAGATACGCAGTATTTT
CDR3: CATSRPPGGTDTQYF

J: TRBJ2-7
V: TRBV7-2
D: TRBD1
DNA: TGTGCCAGCAGCCGCGAGACAGGGGCGAAGTACTTC
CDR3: CASSRETGAKYF

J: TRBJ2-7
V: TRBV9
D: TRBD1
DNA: TGTGCCAGCAGCGGGGGAACCGGGACAGGGGCCTACGAGCAGTACTTC
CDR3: CASSGGTGTGAYEQYF